The next 10 T cell receptor beta chains were all read from a single sample in a study of OX40 agonist ivuxolimab in advanced cancers. Profiling relied on immunoSEQ multiplex PCR, and the TCRdb table lists in-frame clones only, not all of them. Of 50,000 to 60,000 clones in the sample, roughly nine tenths were seen once. Sequenced here: CD4+ or CD8+ T cells sorted from blood, sampled in a trial of the OX40 agonist ivuxolimab. All receptors derive from an adult with an advanced solid tumor such as melanoma, head and neck, liver or kidney cancer.

This chain joins TRBV29-1 and TRBJ1-1, with no clear D. Per the germline V gene, CDR1 is SQVTM and CDR2 is ANQGSEA. This CDR3 has 13 amino acids. V was cut by 6 bases and J by 5 bases, with 16 bases left in between. This CDR3 reads CSVHQATGTEAFF. The CDR3, as DNA: TGCAGCGTACATCAGGCTACGGGGACTGAAGCTTTCTTT.

This rearrangement joins TRBV6-1 to TRBJ1-4; tentative D call: TRBD1 (6 bases). The CDR3 is made up of 16 amino acids. CDR1 is MNHNS, CDR2 SASEGT, per germline. The germline V and J ends were trimmed by 2 bases and 0 bases, with 10 bases remaining between them. CDR3 in amino acids: CASSETPGATNEKLFF. The DNA for the CDR3 is TGTGCCAGCAGTGAAACCCCAGGGGCAACTAATGAAAAACTGTTTTTT.

This clone was counted a single time. The CDR3 DNA reads as TGTGCCAGTAGTACCCAGACAGGGGGTCAGCCCCAGCATTTT. Amino acids: CASSTQTGGQPQHF. This sequence joins TRBV19 and TRBJ1-5, with TRBD1 matching over 9 bases. Losses at the gene ends were 4 bases for V and 6 bases for J; bases not matched to a gene: 4. The CDR3 covers 14 residues. Germline V lookup: CDR1 LNHDA, CDR2 SQIVND (reference sequence). Filled out from reference TRBV19 and TRBJ1-5, the complete variable domain reads DGGITQSPKYLFRKEGQNVTLSCEQNLNHDAMYWYRQDPGQGLRLIYYSQIVNDFQKGDIAEGYSVSREKKESFPLTVTSAQKNPTAFYLCASSTQTGGQPQHFGDGTRLSIL.

The gene calls are TRBV30 and TRBJ1-2, with 8 bases identical to TRBD1. Germline V gene sequence: CDR1 GTSNPN, CDR2 SVGIG (reference sequence). J gave up 12 bases and V 0 bases, and 3 bases lay outside the gene matches. CDR3 length: 11 residues. The CDR3 region has the DNA TGTGCCTGGAGTGTCACAGGGGGAGACACCTTC. Its protein is CAWSVTGGDTF.

The chain recombines TRBV27 with TRBJ2-7; 7 bases line up with TRBD2. Germline V lookup: CDR1 MNHEY, CDR2 SMNVEV (reference sequence). The trim removed 5 bases at V and 4 bases at J, leaving 2 bases unmatched. CDR3 size: 12 residues. CDR3 loop: CASSRGDYEQYF. DNA of the CDR3: TGTGCCAGCAGTCGGGGGGATTACGAGCAGTACTTC.

Only a few counts were recorded for this clone. The chain employs TRBV5-1 and TRBJ2-5; D remains unclear. Trimming took off 5 bases at V and 0 bases at J, with 5 bases between the two ends. The V gene's germline CDR1 is SGHRS and CDR2 YFSETQ. The CDR3 has 12 residues. In nucleotides, the CDR3 is TGCGCCAGCAGTTACGACCAAGAGACCCAGTACTTC. Translating gives CASSYDQETQYF.

This chain joins TRBV6-6 and TRBJ1-4, with D unclear. The CDR3 is 16 residues long. V was clipped by 6 bases and J by 2 bases, with 16 bases between them. CDR1 is MNHNY and CDR2 is SVGAGI in the germline V gene (reference sequence). CDR3 sequence reads: CASSSKYRATNEKLFF. CDR3 nucleotide sequence: TGTGCCAGCAGCTCAAAATATAGGGCTACTAATGAAAAACTGTTTTTT.

CDR3 protein: CASSYRAGTYEQYF. In DNA form, the CDR3 reads TGTGCCAGCAGTTACAGGGCGGGCACCTACGAGCAGTACTTC. The V and J genes are TRBV6-6 and TRBJ2-7; D is perhaps TRBD2 (5 bases). Trimming pared 2 bases from V and 2 bases from J, leaving 10 bases between. Germline V gives CDR1 MNHNY, CDR2 SVGAGI (reference sequence). This CDR3 spans 14 amino acids.

The CDR3 protein is CASSLGSSYEQYF. In DNA, the CDR3 is TGTGCCAGCAGTTTGGGGAGCTCCTACGAGCAGTACTTC. V usage is TRBV28 and J usage is TRBJ2-7, with D maybe TRBD2 (5 bases). Germline values: CDR1 MDHEN, CDR2 SYDVKM. V was shortened by 3 bases and J by 0 bases, with 6 bases between the two germline ends. The CDR3 loop spans 13 amino acids.

The rearrangement joins TRBV5-6 to TRBJ2-3; perhaps TRBD2 as D (6 bases). Trimming removed 4 bases from V and 4 bases from J, with 19 bases in between. Per germline, CDR1 SGHDT and CDR2 YYEEEE. The CDR3 has 16 amino acids. CDR3 coding DNA: TGTGCCAGCAGCACGGGAGTATACCCCGGGGCAGATACGCAGTATTTT. Amino acids: CASSTGVYPGADTQYF.